The text below deals with one TCR beta chain. Its antigen remains unidentified. Per germline, CDR1 LNHDA and CDR2 SQIVND (reference sequence). Trimming took 0 bases from V and 8 from J, leaving 10 bases between them. CDR3 length equals 14 residues. Time point noted: week 23, last vaccination. Each dose delivered 300 ug of mutant IDH1 20-mer peptide subcutaneously with imiquimod. The data were obtained in a study of a mutant IDH1 vaccine in newly diagnosed glioma. Study summary: Vaccines were first given 4-6 weeks after radiotherapy alone, or with temozolomide cycles. Every participant had undergone radiotherapy, temozolomide, or both before, and most underwent both.

Generated by immunoSEQ multiplex PCR, the TCRdb table keeps only in-frame clones and is missing some. Of about 81,000 clones listed, 85% are singletons. This rearrangement joins TRBV19 to TRBJ1-4, with TRBD1 as a possible D gene (6 bases). The sequence came from a man aged 30 to 39 with glioma. Some clones in this sample may be carry-over from other donors' samples. The sequencing here drew on PBMCs, taken from a glioma patient whose treatment included an IDH1 peptide vaccine. The CDR3 nucleotides are TGTGCCAGTAGTATAGAGGGGGCAGACGAAAAACTGTTTTTT. Protein sequence: CASSIEGADEKLFF.